This T cell receptor (beta chain) appears in the sequencing data of a study of brain T cells in children with intractable seizures. Profiled with immunoSEQ multiplex PCR; TCRdb holds only in-frame clones, not every one. The table shows 70,000 to 90,000 clones, with under 95% occurring only once. The source material was peripheral blood, sampled at surgery. The sequence derives from a boy younger than two with tuberous sclerosis and intractable seizures.

The CDR3 sequence: CASSSAPWQGVSEQFF. CDR3 sequence (DNA): TGTGCCAGCAGCTCTGCCCCGTGGCAGGGGGTTAGTGAGCAGTTCTTC. V is TRBV11-1 and J is TRBJ2-1; 7 bases are a match to TRBD1. CDR1 SGHAT and CDR2 FQDESV come from the germline V gene (reference sequence). This CDR3 contains 16 residues. V gave up 4 bases and J gave up 9 bases; unmatched junction bases: 15.